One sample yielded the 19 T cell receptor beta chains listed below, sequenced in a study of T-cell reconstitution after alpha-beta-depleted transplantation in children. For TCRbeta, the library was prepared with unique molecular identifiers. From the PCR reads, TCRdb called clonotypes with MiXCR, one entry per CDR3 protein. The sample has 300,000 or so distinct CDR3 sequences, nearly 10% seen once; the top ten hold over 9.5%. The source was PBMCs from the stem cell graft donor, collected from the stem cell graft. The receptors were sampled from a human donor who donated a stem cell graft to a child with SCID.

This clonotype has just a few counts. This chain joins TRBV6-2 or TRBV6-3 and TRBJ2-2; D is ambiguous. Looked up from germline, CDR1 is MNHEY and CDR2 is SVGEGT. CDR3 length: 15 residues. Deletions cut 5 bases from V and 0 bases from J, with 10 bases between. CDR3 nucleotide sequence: TGTGCCAGCAGTGAGGACGGAGCGAACACCGGGGAGCTGTTTTTT. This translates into CASSEDGANTGELFF.

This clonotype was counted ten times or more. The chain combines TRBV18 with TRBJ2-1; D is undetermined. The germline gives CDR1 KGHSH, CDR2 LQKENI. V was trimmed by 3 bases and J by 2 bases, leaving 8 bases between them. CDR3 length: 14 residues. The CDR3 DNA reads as TGTGCCAGCTCACCCTCGGCAGCCTACAATGAGCAGTTCTTC. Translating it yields CASSPSAAYNEQFF.

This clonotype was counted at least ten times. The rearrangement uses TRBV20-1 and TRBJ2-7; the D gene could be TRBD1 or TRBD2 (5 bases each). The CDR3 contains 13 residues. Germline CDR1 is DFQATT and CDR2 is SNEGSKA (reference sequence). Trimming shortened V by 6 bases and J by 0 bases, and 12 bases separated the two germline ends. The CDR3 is CSAHLGVSYEQYF. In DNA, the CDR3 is TGCAGTGCCCATTTGGGGGTCTCCTACGAGCAGTACTTC.

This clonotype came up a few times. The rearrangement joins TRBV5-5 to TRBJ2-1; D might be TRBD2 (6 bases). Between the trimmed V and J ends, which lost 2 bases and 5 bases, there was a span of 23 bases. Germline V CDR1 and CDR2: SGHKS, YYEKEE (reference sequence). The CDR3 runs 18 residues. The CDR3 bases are TGTGCCAGCAGCTTTTTTTGGAGGGCGAAACAACTAGACAATGAGCAGTTCTTC. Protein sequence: CASSFFWRAKQLDNEQFF.

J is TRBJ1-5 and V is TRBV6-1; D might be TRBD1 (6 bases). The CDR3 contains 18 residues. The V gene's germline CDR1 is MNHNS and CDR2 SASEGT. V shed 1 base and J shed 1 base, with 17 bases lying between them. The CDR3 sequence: CASSEVQGRAWSNQPQHF. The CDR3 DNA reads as TGTGCCAGCAGTGAAGTGCAGGGGAGGGCCTGGAGCAATCAGCCCCAGCATTTT.

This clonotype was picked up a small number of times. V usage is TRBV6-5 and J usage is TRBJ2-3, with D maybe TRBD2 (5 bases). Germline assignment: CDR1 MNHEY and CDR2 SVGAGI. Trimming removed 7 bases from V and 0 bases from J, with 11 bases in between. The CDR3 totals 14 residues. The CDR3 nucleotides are TGTGCCAGCAATAACGCGGGTAGCACAGATACGCAGTATTTT. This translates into CASNNAGSTDTQYF.

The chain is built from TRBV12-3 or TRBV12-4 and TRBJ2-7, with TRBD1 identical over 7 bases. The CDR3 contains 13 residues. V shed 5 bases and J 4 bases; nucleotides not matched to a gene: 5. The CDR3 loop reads CASSRLQGYEQYF. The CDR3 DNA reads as TGTGCCAGCAGTCGATTACAGGGGTACGAGCAGTACTTC.

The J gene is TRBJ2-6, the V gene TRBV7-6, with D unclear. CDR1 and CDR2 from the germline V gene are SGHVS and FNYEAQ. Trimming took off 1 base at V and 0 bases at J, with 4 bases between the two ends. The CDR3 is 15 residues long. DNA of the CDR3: TGTGCCAGCAGCTTAGGACACTCTGGGGCCAACGTCCTGACTTTC. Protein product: CASSLGHSGANVLTF.

The CDR3 is CASSLEKYRTSVSYNEQFF. In DNA form, the CDR3 reads TGTGCCAGCAGCTTAGAAAAGTACCGGACTAGCGTCTCCTACAATGAGCAGTTCTTC. J is TRBJ2-1 and V is TRBV11-2; 9 nucleotides match TRBD2. The ends lost 0 bases at V and 0 bases at J; junction bases unmatched: 9. The CDR3 has 19 amino acids. Germline V CDR1 and CDR2: SGHAT, FQNNGV. The whole variable domain, filled in from reference TRBV11-2 and TRBJ2-1, reads EAGVAQSPRYKIIEKRQSVAFWCNPISGHATLYWYQQILGQGPKLLIQFQNNGVVDDSQLPKDRFSAERLKGVDSTLKIQPAKLEDSAVYLCASSLEKYRTSVSYNEQFFGPGTRLTVL.

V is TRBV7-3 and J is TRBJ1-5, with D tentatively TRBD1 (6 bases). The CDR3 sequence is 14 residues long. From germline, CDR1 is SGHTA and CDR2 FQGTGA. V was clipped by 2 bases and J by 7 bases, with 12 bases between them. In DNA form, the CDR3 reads TGTGCCAGCAGCTTAGAGCCAGGGGCCCAGCCCCAGCATTTT. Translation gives CASSLEPGAQPQHF.

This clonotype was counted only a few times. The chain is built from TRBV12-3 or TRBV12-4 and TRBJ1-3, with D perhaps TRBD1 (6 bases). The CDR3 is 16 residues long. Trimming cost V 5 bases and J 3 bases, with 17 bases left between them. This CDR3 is CASSNPQGYRGNTIYF. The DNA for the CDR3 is TGTGCCAGCAGTAACCCACAGGGTTACCGTGGAAACACCATATATTTT.

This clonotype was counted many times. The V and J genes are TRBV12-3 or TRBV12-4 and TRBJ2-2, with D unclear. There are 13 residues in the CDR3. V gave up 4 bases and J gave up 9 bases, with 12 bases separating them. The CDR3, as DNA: TGTGCCAGCAGTTCACGACCCAACCGGGAGCTGTTTTTT. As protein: CASSSRPNRELFF.

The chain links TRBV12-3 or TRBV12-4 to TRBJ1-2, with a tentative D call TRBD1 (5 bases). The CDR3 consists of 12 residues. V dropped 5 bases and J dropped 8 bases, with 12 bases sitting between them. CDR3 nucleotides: TGTGCCAGCAGTAGACAGCAGTCGGGCTACACCTTC. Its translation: CASSRQQSGYTF.

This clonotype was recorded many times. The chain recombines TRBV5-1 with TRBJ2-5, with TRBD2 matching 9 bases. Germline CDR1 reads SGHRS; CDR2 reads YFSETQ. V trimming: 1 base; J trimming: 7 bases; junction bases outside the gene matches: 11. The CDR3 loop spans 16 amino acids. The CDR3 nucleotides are TGCGCCAGCAGCTTGAGTAGCGGGGGTCCCACGAGGACCCAGTACTTC. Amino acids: CASSLSSGGPTRTQYF.

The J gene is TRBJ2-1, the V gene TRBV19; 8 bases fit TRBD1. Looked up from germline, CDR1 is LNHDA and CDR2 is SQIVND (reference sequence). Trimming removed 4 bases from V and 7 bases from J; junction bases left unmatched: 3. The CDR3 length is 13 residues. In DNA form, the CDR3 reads TGTGCCAGTAGTACGGACAGGGTAAATGAGCAGTTCTTC. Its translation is CASSTDRVNEQFF.

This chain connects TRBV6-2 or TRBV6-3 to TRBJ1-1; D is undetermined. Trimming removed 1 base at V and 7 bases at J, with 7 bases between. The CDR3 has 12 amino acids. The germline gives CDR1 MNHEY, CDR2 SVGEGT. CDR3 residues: CASSYFVSEAFF. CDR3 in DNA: TGTGCCAGCAGTTACTTCGTCAGTGAAGCTTTCTTT.

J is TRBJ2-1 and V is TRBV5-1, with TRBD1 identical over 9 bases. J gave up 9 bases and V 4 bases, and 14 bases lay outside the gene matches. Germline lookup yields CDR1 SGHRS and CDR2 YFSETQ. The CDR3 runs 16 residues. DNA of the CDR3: TGCGCCAGCAGCGGGGCCGGGACAGGGCGTCGGGGTGAGCAGTTCTTC. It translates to CASSGAGTGRRGEQFF.

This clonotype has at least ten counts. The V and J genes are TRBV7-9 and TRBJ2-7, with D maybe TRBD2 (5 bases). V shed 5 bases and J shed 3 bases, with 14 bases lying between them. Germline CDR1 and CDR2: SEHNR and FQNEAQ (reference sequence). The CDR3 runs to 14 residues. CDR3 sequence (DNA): TGTGCCAGCAGCCCGGGAAGCAGGAGCTACGAGCAGTACTTC. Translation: CASSPGSRSYEQYF.

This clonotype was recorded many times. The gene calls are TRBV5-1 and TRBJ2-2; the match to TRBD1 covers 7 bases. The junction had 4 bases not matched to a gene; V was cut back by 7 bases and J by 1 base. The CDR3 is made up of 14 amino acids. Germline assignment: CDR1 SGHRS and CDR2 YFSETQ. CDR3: CASGRQGNTGELFF. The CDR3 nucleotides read TGCGCCAGCGGACGACAGGGGAACACCGGGGAGCTGTTTTTT.